This TCR beta chain stems from a study of CD8+ T cells in alopecia areata. Worth noting for this clone: Its matching antigen is unknown.

RNA was isolated and reverse transcribed to cDNA, the sequencing template. Clones were read by immunoSEQ multiplex PCR, and TCRdb kept only the in-frame ones, dropping some. The data hold roughly 120,000 clones, with roughly two fifths observed a single time. General observations from the study: Lesional scalp exceeded normal scalp in clonality, especially in alopecia totalis/universalis.

This receptor was identified in a human donor with alopecia areata. Sequencing was carried out using CD4+ T cells sorted from blood.

CDR3 DNA: TGCAGCGTTGGGCGGGGGGGCTCTAGTGAGCAGTTCTTC. Protein: CSVGRGGSSEQFF. The chain joins TRBV29-1 to TRBJ2-1; 9 bases are a match to TRBD2. This CDR3 has 13 amino acids. V was pared by 4 bases and J by 9 bases, with 7 bases of the junction left unmatched. The germline V gene encodes CDR1 SQVTM and CDR2 ANQGSEA.